This entry lists 14 T cell receptor beta chains sequenced from one sample in a study of T cells after yellow fever vaccination. Using its own MiXCR run on the 5' RACE reads, TCRdb lists one record per CDR3 protein. The profile shows some 110,000 distinct CDR3 sequences, more than 6% of them singletons. This specimen was CD4+ T cells sorted from PBMCs, taken 10 days after the first yellow fever vaccination. The receptors come from a man in his late teens or twenties who received the YFV17D yellow fever vaccine.

Ten or more counts support this clonotype. The chain is built from TRBV20-1 and TRBJ2-1, with D maybe TRBD1 (6 bases). V dropped 5 bases and J dropped 8 bases, with 16 bases sitting between them. Germline V lookup: CDR1 DFQATT, CDR2 SNEGSKA (reference sequence). This CDR3 has 13 amino acids. The CDR3 here is CSALTNRADEQFF. The CDR3 region has the DNA TGCAGTGCTCTTACAAACAGGGCTGATGAGCAGTTCTTC.

With respect to this clonotype: The junction departs from germline at one end; a sequencing error may be responsible. The chain employs TRBV4-2 and TRBJ1-1, with a weak D call TRBD1 (6 bases). This CDR3 is 12 amino acids long. The V gene's germline CDR1 is LGHNA and CDR2 YNFKEQ. CDR3 loop: CAISPGDMDAFF. Written as DNA, the CDR3 is TGTGCCATCAGCCCCGGGGACATGGACGCTTTCTTT.

A few counts support this clonotype. The chain recombines TRBV5-5 with TRBJ2-3; D tentatively fits TRBD1 or TRBD2 (5 bases each). The germline V gene encodes CDR1 SGHKS and CDR2 YYEKEE (reference sequence). V lost 5 bases, J lost 0 bases, and 19 bases lay in between. CDR3 length equals 17 residues. The CDR3 here is CASSYRTLALSTDTQYF. In DNA form, the CDR3 reads TGTGCCAGCAGTTACAGGACCCTAGCATTAAGCACAGATACGCAGTATTTT.

This clonotype was recorded many times. The gene calls are TRBV5-1 and TRBJ1-3; D not resolved. This CDR3 region has 15 residues. The germline V and J ends were trimmed by 1 base and 0 bases, with 8 bases remaining between them. Germline values: CDR1 SGHRS, CDR2 YFSETQ. CDR3 protein: CASSLREGSGNTIYF. In DNA form, the CDR3 reads TGCGCCAGCAGCTTGAGGGAAGGCTCTGGAAACACCATATATTTT.

In its sample, this clonotype was seen many times. The chain joins TRBV6-5 to TRBJ2-3; 7 bases are shared with TRBD1. Per the germline V gene, CDR1 is MNHEY and CDR2 is SVGAGI. This CDR3 comprises 15 residues. The V and J ends lost 4 bases and 1 base, in that order; junction bases with no gene match: 5. This CDR3 is CASSFTGTGTDTQYF. CDR3 bases: TGTGCCAGCAGTTTCACCGGGACAGGCACAGATACGCAGTATTTT.

In its sample, this clonotype was seen many times. V and J are TRBV7-2 and TRBJ2-3; possibly TRBD1 for D (6 bases). The CDR3 is 14 residues long. Per the germline V gene, CDR1 is SGHTA and CDR2 is FQGNSA. Trimming removed 5 bases from V and 1 base from J, with 10 bases in between. The CDR3 DNA follows: TGTGCCAGCAGCCTACACAGGGGCACAGATACGCAGTATTTT. This translates into CASSLHRGTDTQYF.

This clonotype was seen ten or more times. This sequence joins TRBV10-3 and TRBJ1-1; TRBD1 matches at 8 bases. The V gene's germline CDR1 is ENHRY and CDR2 SYGVKD. After removal of 4 bases from V and 0 bases from J, the junction contained 13 bases not matched to a gene. The CDR3 runs 18 residues. CDR3 amino acids: CAISGTDRGRPMNTEAFF. The CDR3 DNA is TGTGCCATCAGTGGAACAGACAGGGGAAGACCCATGAACACTGAAGCTTTCTTT.

This clonotype was observed many times. The chain links TRBV7-9 to TRBJ2-2, with D possibly matching TRBD1 (6 bases). V was cut by 5 bases and J by 7 bases, with 14 bases left in between. Germline CDR1 and CDR2: SEHNR and FQNEAQ (reference sequence). CDR3 length: 14 amino acids. This CDR3 reads CASSPGQINGELFF. The CDR3 DNA is TGTGCCAGCAGCCCCGGACAGATAAACGGGGAGCTGTTTTTT.

This clonotype showed up many times. The chain combines TRBV5-1 with TRBJ2-1, with TRBD2 identical over 9 bases. The V gene end was trimmed by 3 bases and the J gene end by 5 bases; junction bases not matched to a gene: 6. Germline CDR1 and CDR2: SGHRS and YFSETQ. This CDR3 spans 15 amino acids. CDR3 region: CASSYALAGNNEQFF. CDR3 DNA: TGCGCCAGCAGCTACGCGCTAGCGGGGAACAATGAGCAGTTCTTC.

This clonotype came up many times. The chain uses TRBV27 and TRBJ1-2; D gene unclear. This CDR3 region has 16 residues. V lost 2 bases to trimming and J lost 5 bases, with 18 bases between them. Germline lookup yields CDR1 MNHEY and CDR2 SMNVEV (reference sequence). CDR3 in DNA: TGTGCCAGCAGTTTAACCTTCGGCACACTCGCTTATGGCTACACCTTC. Its protein is CASSLTFGTLAYGYTF.

This clonotype was seen at least ten times. The chain employs TRBV25-1 and TRBJ2-7; D tentatively fits TRBD1 or TRBD2 (6 bases each). Per the germline V gene, CDR1 is MGHDK and CDR2 is SYGVNS. The CDR3 contains 14 residues. V shed 3 bases and J shed 3 bases, with 12 bases lying between them. The chain's CDR3 is CASSDAGGHYEQYF. The DNA for the CDR3 is TGTGCCAGCAGTGATGCCGGGGGCCACTACGAGCAGTACTTC.

This clonotype appeared many times. The chain employs TRBV13 and TRBJ2-5; D gene uncertain. With 5 bases removed from V and 4 bases from J, the gap between germline ends came to 14 bases. The germline CDR1 and CDR2 sequences are PRHDT and FYEKMQ (reference sequence). The CDR3 consists of 14 residues. The CDR3 reads CASSPSRLGETQYF. The CDR3 DNA reads as TGTGCCAGCAGCCCCAGCCGGCTAGGAGAGACCCAGTACTTC.

This clonotype occurred many times. This chain uses TRBV20-1 with TRBJ1-2; TRBD1 is a possible D gene (6 bases). This CDR3 is built from 13 residues. The germline V gene has CDR1 DFQATT and CDR2 SNEGSKA (reference sequence). Trimming removed 2 bases at V and 4 bases at J, with 11 bases between. CDR3 sequence: CSARPGHFYGYTF. The CDR3 bases are TGCAGTGCTAGACCGGGACACTTCTATGGCTACACCTTC.

A note on this clonotype: One base away lies a much larger clone, so this may be a sequencing read error. This chain joins TRBV6-5 and TRBJ2-1; D ambiguous. The CDR3 consists of 16 residues. Germline V CDR1 and CDR2: MNHEY, SVGAGI. The CDR3 protein is CVSSYKVQAPGNEQFF. In DNA, the CDR3 is TGTGTCAGCAGTTACAAGGTGCAGGCCCCGGGCAATGAGCAGTTCTTC.